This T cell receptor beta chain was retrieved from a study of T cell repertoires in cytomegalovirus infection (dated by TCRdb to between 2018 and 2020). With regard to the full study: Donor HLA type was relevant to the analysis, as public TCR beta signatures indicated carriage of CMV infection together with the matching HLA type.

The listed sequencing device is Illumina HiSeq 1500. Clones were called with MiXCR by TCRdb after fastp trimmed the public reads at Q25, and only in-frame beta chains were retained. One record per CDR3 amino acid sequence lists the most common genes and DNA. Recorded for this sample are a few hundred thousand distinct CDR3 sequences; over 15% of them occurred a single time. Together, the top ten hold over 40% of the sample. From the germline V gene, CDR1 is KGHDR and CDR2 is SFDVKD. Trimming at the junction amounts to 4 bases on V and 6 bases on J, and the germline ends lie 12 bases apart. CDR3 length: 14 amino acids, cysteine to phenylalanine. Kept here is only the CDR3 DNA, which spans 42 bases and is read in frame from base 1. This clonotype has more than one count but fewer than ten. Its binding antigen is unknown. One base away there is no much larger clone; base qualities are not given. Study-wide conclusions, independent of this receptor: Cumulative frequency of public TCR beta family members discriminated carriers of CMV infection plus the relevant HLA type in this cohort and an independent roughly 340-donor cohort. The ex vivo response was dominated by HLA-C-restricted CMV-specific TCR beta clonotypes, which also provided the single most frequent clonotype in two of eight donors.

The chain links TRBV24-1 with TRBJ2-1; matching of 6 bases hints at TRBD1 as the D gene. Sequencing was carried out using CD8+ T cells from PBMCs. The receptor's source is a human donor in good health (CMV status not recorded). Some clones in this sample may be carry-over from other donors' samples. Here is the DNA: TGTGCCACCAGTGACCGGACAGATTTCAATGAGCAGTTCTTC. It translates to CATSDRTDFNEQFF.